The 17 T cell receptor beta chains below all came from one sample that was sequenced in a study of T cells in Graves' hyperthyroidism and ophthalmopathy. RNA transcripts were the template for amplifying TCR beta CDR3 regions. Using the HTBI primer set, a first-round RT-PCR was run on the TCR CDR3. TCRdb fed the multiplex PCR reads into MiXCR, producing one record per CDR3 protein. The sample includes 350,000 to 400,000 distinct CDR3 sequences, about 18% seen only once; the top ten take 40%. Sequenced: blood. These receptors were obtained from a man aged 18 to 30 with Graves' ophthalmopathy.

The chain has TRBV7-9 and TRBJ2-1, with TRBD2 matching over 8 bases. With V trimmed by 1 base and J by 7 bases, 15 bases remained unmatched. The CDR3 runs to 18 residues. CDR1 and CDR2 (germline): SEHNR, FQNEAQ (reference sequence). The CDR3 DNA reads as TGTGCCAGCAGCTTAGAAGCGTCTTGGGGACTAGGAATGAATGAGCAGTTCTTC. This translates into CASSLEASWGLGMNEQFF.

This chain joins TRBV28 and TRBJ1-3; D is unresolved. Germline V gives CDR1 MDHEN, CDR2 SYDVKM. V shed 7 bases and J shed 4 bases, with 14 bases lying between them. The CDR3 loop spans 14 amino acids. As DNA, the CDR3 is TGTGCCAGCACCCCTGGGGTTTCAGGAAACACCATATATTTT. It yields the protein CASTPGVSGNTIYF.

This clonotype was counted many times. The chain joins TRBV28 to TRBJ2-5, with TRBD2 identical over 15 bases. Germline V gene lookup returns CDR1 MDHEN and CDR2 SYDVKM. The CDR3 is 17 residues long. Trimming cost V 7 bases and J 0 bases; bases outside gene matches: 6. CDR3 loop: CASNIGTSGGNQETQYF. In nucleotides, the CDR3 is TGTGCCAGCAACATAGGGACTAGCGGGGGGAACCAAGAGACCCAGTACTTC.

This clonotype occurred a few times. This chain links TRBV19 with TRBJ2-3; D call uncertain. This CDR3 spans 15 amino acids. Trimming pared 3 bases from V and 3 bases from J, leaving 13 bases between. CDR1 and CDR2 (germline): LNHDA, SQIVND (reference sequence). The DNA for the CDR3 is TGTGCCAGTAGTATTATGTCTTCCCCGACAGATACGCAGTATTTT. Protein sequence: CASSIMSSPTDTQYF.

The chain carries TRBV5-5 and TRBJ2-7; a possible D gene is TRBD1 (6 bases). The CDR3 length is 15 residues. The ends were cut back, 0 bases at V and 4 bases at J, with 14 bases in the middle. CDR1 SGHKS and CDR2 YYEKEE come from the germline V gene (reference sequence). The CDR3, as DNA: TGTGCCAGCAGCTTGGCTGGGGGCCTAGGGTACGAGCAGTACTTC. This sequence encodes CASSLAGGLGYEQYF.

The genes are TRBV10-3 and TRBJ2-1; D gene ambiguous. This CDR3 region has 13 residues. Germline loops: CDR1 ENHRY, CDR2 SYGVKD. The V end was cut by 10 bases, the J end by 5 bases, with 15 bases between. The CDR3 DNA is TGTGCCACAGGAGCAGAAAGGGACAATGAGCAGTTCTTC. It encodes CATGAERDNEQFF.

This clonotype occurred many times. The chain recombines TRBV3-1 with TRBJ1-5; perhaps TRBD1 as D (6 bases). V was clipped by 2 bases and J by 4 bases, with 12 bases between them. This CDR3 contains 15 residues. Per germline, CDR1 LGHDT and CDR2 YNNKEL (reference sequence). CDR3 in amino acids: CASSQSGTLNQPQHF. The CDR3 coding sequence is TGTGCCAGCAGCCAATCAGGGACACTAAATCAGCCCCAGCATTTT.

This clonotype showed up many times. This rearrangement joins TRBV28 to TRBJ2-5, with D possibly TRBD1 on 6 matching bases. Trimming left V 2 bases short and J 4 bases short, with 11 bases between. Germline-derived CDR1 and CDR2 are MDHEN and SYDVKM. The CDR3 is 14 amino acids. The CDR3: CASSLTGMGETQYF. In nucleotides, the CDR3 is TGTGCCAGCAGTTTAACAGGGATGGGAGAGACCCAGTACTTC. Variable domain in full (rest from reference TRBV28 and TRBJ2-5): DVKVTQSSRYLVKRTGEKVFLECVQDMDHENMFWYRQDPGLGLRLIYFSYDVKMKEKGDIPEGYSVSREKKERFSLILESASTNQTSMYLCASSLTGMGETQYFGPGTRLLVL.

This clonotype was seen ten or more times. The chain employs TRBV27 and TRBJ2-3, with D perhaps TRBD1 or TRBD2 (5 bases each). V gave up 6 bases and J gave up 6 bases, with 13 bases separating them. The CDR3 sequence is 13 residues long. CDR1 MNHEY and CDR2 SMNVEV come from the germline V gene (reference sequence). The CDR3 loop reads CASSRLGEDTQYF. The CDR3 nucleotides are TGTGCCAGCAGCCGACTGGGGGAGGATACGCAGTATTTT.

The chain's CDR3 is CASSSSPGGRTDTQYF. Written as DNA, the CDR3 is TGTGCCAGCAGCTCCTCGCCGGGGGGGCGGACAGATACGCAGTATTTT. The rearrangement joins TRBV7-3 to TRBJ2-3; 8 bases are a match to TRBD2. CDR3 length: 16 residues. The germline V gene has CDR1 SGHTA and CDR2 FQGTGA. Losses at the gene ends were 4 bases for V and 3 bases for J; bases not matched to a gene: 9.

There are many counts of this clonotype. The chain is built from TRBV7-9 and TRBJ2-5; 10 bases agree with TRBD2. Germline V gene sequence: CDR1 SEHNR, CDR2 FQNEAQ (reference sequence). The junction had 13 bases not matched to a gene; V was cut back by 5 bases and J by 4 bases. CDR3 length: 17 residues. CDR3 nucleotides: TGTGCCAGCAGCCCCAGACGGAGCGGGGGGGCCGCAGAGACCCAGTACTTC. Its translation is CASSPRRSGGAAETQYF.

This clonotype was seen ten or more times. The chain is built from TRBV6-1 and TRBJ1-1; D may be TRBD1 (6 bases). Germline CDR1 is MNHNS and CDR2 is SASEGT. The V end was cut by 6 bases, the J end by 4 bases, with 15 bases between. This CDR3 region has 14 residues. The CDR3 DNA sequence: TGTGCCAGCAGCCGACAGGAAGGAGGCACTGAAGCTTTCTTT. As protein: CASSRQEGGTEAFF.

In regard to this clonotype: A much larger clonotype is one base distant, so this may be a read error. V is TRBV9 and J is TRBJ2-1, with D tentatively TRBD1 (6 bases). Deletions cut 0 bases from V and 10 bases from J, with 11 bases between. The CDR3 loop spans 13 amino acids. CDR1 and CDR2 (germline): SGDLS, YYNGEE. CDR3 protein: CASSVVDRGEQFF. CDR3 DNA: TGTGCCAGCAGCGTAGTGGACAGAGGGGAGCAGTTCTTC. Filled out from reference TRBV9 and TRBJ2-1, the complete variable domain reads DSGVTQTPKHLITATGQRVTLRCSPRSGDLSVYWYQQSLDQGLQFLIQYYNGEERAKGNILERFSAQQFPDLHSELNLSSLELGDSALYFCASSVVDRGEQFFGPGTRLTVL.

V is TRBV5-6 and J is TRBJ2-1; 9 bases match TRBD1. Germline trimming cut 4 bases from V and 6 bases from J; bases unmatched to any gene: 5. The germline V gene has CDR1 SGHDT and CDR2 YYEEEE. This CDR3 spans 14 amino acids. CDR3 bases: TGTGCCAGCAGCCTCGGACAGGGGAGCAATGAGCAGTTCTTC. Its protein is CASSLGQGSNEQFF.

This clonotype was detected a few times. The genes are TRBV19 and TRBJ2-3; a possible D gene is TRBD1 (5 bases). The CDR3 consists of 16 residues. V was clipped by 4 bases and J by 2 bases, with 16 bases between them. Germline assignment: CDR1 LNHDA and CDR2 SQIVND (reference sequence). The CDR3 spells CASSRRQGRTTDTQYF. In nucleotides, the CDR3 is TGTGCCAGTAGTAGACGGCAGGGAAGGACCACAGATACGCAGTATTTT. The entire variable domain, with the rest obtained from reference TRBV19 and TRBJ2-3, is as follows: DGGITQSPKYLFRKEGQNVTLSCEQNLNHDAMYWYRQDPGQGLRLIYYSQIVNDFQKGDIAEGYSVSREKKESFPLTVTSAQKNPTAFYLCASSRRQGRTTDTQYFGPGTRLTVL.

With regard to this clonotype: This may be a read error: a much more frequent sequence differs by one nucleotide. The conserved phenylalanine or tryptophan is not found at the CDR3 terminus, so this likely reflects a read error. The gene calls are TRBV18 and TRBJ2-7; D might be TRBD1 or TRBD2, each matching 5 bases. This CDR3 has 13 residues. Per the germline V gene, CDR1 is KGHSH and CDR2 is LQKENI. V lost 5 bases to trimming and J lost 5 bases, with 13 bases between them. As DNA, the CDR3 is TGTGCCAGCTCATCCAGGGAGAGCAACGAGCAGTACCTC. Its translation is CASSSRESNEQYL.

This clonotype has at least ten counts. The chain joins TRBV5-1 to TRBJ1-1; 11 nucleotides line up with TRBD1. This CDR3 region has 15 residues. Germline-derived CDR1 and CDR2 are SGHRS and YFSETQ. Trimming cost V 2 bases and J 11 bases; bases outside gene matches: 11. For the CDR3, the DNA is TGCGCCAGCAGCTTTGAAGGACAGGGGGCAGGAAGGGCTTTCTTT. Protein product: CASSFEGQGAGRAFF.